A single T cell receptor (beta chain) is shown here with its context. Its antigen remains unknown. Every bit of the isolated RNA underwent reverse transcription, so sequencing read expressed TCRB transcripts. The table came from immunoSEQ multiplex PCR; TCRdb's copy has only in-frame clones and leaves some out. This sample has 620,000 or so clones, with 15% to 18% found just once. The data are from a study of beta chain features in type 1 diabetes. Study-wide findings and caveats: Shorter templates may be favored by PCR, equally so in patients and controls. Among all four CD4+ subsets, Type 1 diabetes patients had TCRB CDR3s that were moderately but significantly shorter.

The TCR comes from a man aged 18-30 years in good health. Sequencing used naive CD4+ T cells from blood.

The CDR3, as DNA: TGTGCCAGCAGCCGCAACAATCAGCCCCAGCATTTT. Translation: CASSRNNQPQHF. V is TRBV11-2 and J is TRBJ1-5; D is unclear. Per germline, CDR1 SGHAT and CDR2 FQNNGV. The V end lost 5 bases, the J end lost 3 bases, and 5 bases lay between the germline ends. The CDR3 extends over 12 amino acids.